This T cell receptor beta chain is from a study of blood T cell repertoires in COVID-19. Profiled with immunoSEQ multiplex PCR; TCRdb holds only in-frame clones, not every one. This table holds 300,000 to 400,000 clones, 87% found once. Per the germline V gene, CDR1 is SGHDT and CDR2 is YYEEEE. The V end lost 4 bases, the J end lost 2 bases, and 16 bases lay between the germline ends. CDR3 size: 16 residues. The sequenced material came from peripheral blood. The V and J genes are TRBV5-6 and TRBJ2-1, with a possible D match to TRBD1 (5 bases). The clonotype comes from a man aged 25-45 years with COVID-19, enrolled during active disease. The CDR3 here is CASSRTARAPYNEQFF. CDR3 nucleotides: TGTGCCAGCAGCCGGACCGCCAGGGCTCCCTACAATGAGCAGTTCTTC.